The 17 T cell receptor beta chains below were found in one sample sequenced in a study of CD8 T cells in Susac syndrome. With random hexamers, reverse transcription was performed on about 0.45 to 1 ug of RNA. TCRdb called the immunoSEQ multiplex PCR reads again in MiXCR, with one record for every CDR3 protein. The sample lists roughly 190,000 distinct CDR3 sequences, more than 85% seen once, with around 0.16% in the top ten. Specimen: CD8+ T cells from PBMCs. The receptor set was obtained from a human donor with Susac syndrome.

A remark on this clonotype: One end of the junction varies from germline; a read error may be responsible. This chain connects TRBV29-1 to TRBJ1-1; tentatively, D is TRBD1 (6 bases). The germline CDR1 and CDR2 sequences are SQVTM and ANQGSEA. The CDR3 is 11 amino acids. This CDR3 is CSGLRDTEAFF. In DNA, the CDR3 is TGCAGCGGGCTCCGGGACACCGAAGCTTTCTTT.

This clonotype was detected only once. The chain uses TRBV2 and TRBJ2-5, with 8 nucleotides matching TRBD1. The CDR3 covers 13 residues. The trim removed 4 bases at V and 6 bases at J, leaving 4 bases unmatched. Germline values: CDR1 SNHLY, CDR2 FYNNEI. The CDR3 loop reads CASSATGGKTQYF. In nucleotides, the CDR3 is TGTGCCAGCAGTGCAACAGGGGGAAAGACCCAGTACTTC.

Concerning this clonotype itself: One end of the junction varies from germline; a read error may be responsible. V usage is TRBV4-1 and J usage is TRBJ1-1, with TRBD1 matching over 7 bases. The CDR3 length is 14 residues. CDR1 and CDR2 from the germline V gene are MGHRA and YSYEKL. CDR3 DNA sequence: TGCGCCAGCAGGCAAGGGACAGCGTACACTGAAGCTTTCTTT. Amino acids: CASRQGTAYTEAFF.

The chain combines TRBV20-1 with TRBJ1-6; D is ambiguous. The V and J ends lost 3 bases and 9 bases respectively, with 24 bases between them. The CDR3 is 17 amino acids. Germline values: CDR1 DFQATT, CDR2 SNEGSKA (reference sequence). This CDR3 is CSASGGRRLRSASPLHF. CDR3 nucleotide sequence: TGCAGTGCTAGTGGTGGCAGACGTCTTCGATCCGCTTCACCCCTCCACTTT.

V usage is TRBV2 and J usage is TRBJ2-3; the match to TRBD1 covers 7 bases. Germline CDR1 is SNHLY and CDR2 is FYNNEI. V lost 8 bases, J lost 2 bases, and 4 bases stayed unmatched. The CDR3 runs to 13 residues. CDR3 protein: CASRGGHTDTQYF. The CDR3 coding sequence is TGTGCCAGCCGAGGGGGCCACACAGATACGCAGTATTTT.

The chain is built from TRBV4-2 and TRBJ1-1, with D hard to call. This CDR3 is built from 12 residues. Between the trimmed V and J ends, which lost 7 bases and 1 base, there was a span of 7 bases. Germline assignment: CDR1 LGHNA and CDR2 YNFKEQ. CDR3 amino acids: CASKNPNTEAFF. DNA of the CDR3: TGTGCCAGCAAAAACCCGAACACTGAAGCTTTCTTT.

The chain joins TRBV2 to TRBJ1-2; no reliable D call. Germline-derived CDR1 and CDR2 are SNHLY and FYNNEI. The CDR3 extends over 12 amino acids. Between the trimmed V and J ends, which lost 6 bases and 4 bases, there was a span of 9 bases. The CDR3 loop is CASRDGFYGYTF. The DNA of the CDR3 is TGTGCCAGCAGGGACGGCTTCTATGGCTACACCTTC.

This clonotype was detected once. This sequence joins TRBV6-1 and TRBJ2-3; D is ambiguous. The V end was cut by 1 base, the J end by 2 bases, with 13 bases between. The germline gives CDR1 MNHNS, CDR2 SASEGT. The CDR3 is 16 residues long. The CDR3, as DNA: TGTGCCAGCAGTGAAGACTCTGGCGTTAACACAGATACGCAGTATTTT. Translating gives CASSEDSGVNTDTQYF.

The V gene is TRBV15, the J gene TRBJ2-1, with a tentative D call TRBD1 (6 bases). Germline CDR1 is LNHNV and CDR2 is YYDKDF (reference sequence). V lost 4 bases, J lost 9 bases, and 16 bases lay in between. The CDR3 runs to 14 residues. Here the CDR3 reads CATSTPKGTPEQFF. The DNA for the CDR3 is TGTGCCACCAGCACGCCAAAGGGGACACCTGAGCAGTTCTTC.

The rearrangement links TRBV2 to TRBJ2-5; D perhaps matches TRBD1 (6 bases). The CDR3 consists of 13 residues. CDR1 and CDR2 from the germline V gene are SNHLY and FYNNEI. Between the trimmed V and J ends, which lost 8 bases and 3 bases, there was a span of 13 bases. CDR3 region: CASDLNREETQYF. The CDR3 DNA sequence: TGTGCCAGCGACCTTAACAGGGAAGAGACCCAGTACTTC. Using reference TRBV2 and TRBJ2-5 for the parts outside the CDR3, the full variable domain is EPEVTQTPSHQVTQMGQEVILRCVPISNHLYFYWYRQILGQKVEFLVSFYNNEISEKSEIFDDQFSVERPDGSNFTLKIRSTKLEDSAMYFCASDLNREETQYFGPGTRLLVL.

The chain carries TRBV9 and TRBJ1-2; 11 bases agree with TRBD1. The CDR3 covers 15 residues. CDR1 is SGDLS and CDR2 is YYNGEE in the germline V gene. V lost 4 bases to trimming and J lost 6 bases; unmatched junction nucleotides: 8. CDR3 loop: CASSPRTGGQDGYTF. CDR3 bases: TGTGCCAGCAGCCCCCGGACAGGGGGCCAGGATGGCTACACCTTC.

This chain connects TRBV9 to TRBJ2-3, with 12 nucleotides matching TRBD2. Trimming removed 4 bases from V and 2 bases from J; junction bases left unmatched: 8. This CDR3 spans 17 amino acids. Germline-derived CDR1 and CDR2 are SGDLS and YYNGEE. The CDR3 here is CASSHPASGGATDTQYF. The CDR3 DNA follows: TGTGCCAGCAGCCACCCGGCTAGCGGGGGGGCCACAGATACGCAGTATTTT.

Notes on this clonotype: The junction does not match germline at one end; this may be a read error. V usage is TRBV5-1 and J usage is TRBJ2-2, with no clear D. From germline, CDR1 is SGHRS and CDR2 YFSETQ. The CDR3 sequence is 12 residues long. The CDR3 nucleotides are TGTGCCAGCAGCTTGGTTTCCGGGGAGCTGTTTTTT. Residues: CASSLVSGELFF. Drawing the rest from reference TRBV5-1 and TRBJ2-2, the complete variable domain is KAGVTQTPRYLIKTRGQQVTLSCSPISGHRSVSWYQQTPGQGLQFLFEYFSETQRNKGNFPGRFSGRQFSNSRSEMNVSTLELGDSALYLCASSLVSGELFFGEGSRLTVL.

The chain employs TRBV2 and TRBJ2-1; TRBD1 agrees at 9 bases. In germline, CDR1 is SNHLY, CDR2 FYNNEI. The CDR3 has 15 residues. J was trimmed by 4 bases and V by 2 bases; bases with no gene match: 3. This CDR3 is CASSEWGQGYNEQFF. Written as DNA, the CDR3 is TGTGCCAGCAGTGAATGGGGACAGGGATACAATGAGCAGTTCTTC.

The chain has TRBV28 and TRBJ2-7, with TRBD2 as a possible D gene (5 bases). V lost 5 bases, J lost 1 base, and 12 bases lay in between. The length of the CDR3 is 14 residues. Germline V gives CDR1 MDHEN, CDR2 SYDVKM. The CDR3 sequence: CASSIRGRSYEQYF. CDR3 sequence (DNA): TGTGCCAGCAGTATAAGAGGGAGATCCTACGAGCAGTACTTC.

The chain uses TRBV5-4 and TRBJ2-2, with 9 nucleotides matching TRBD2. V dropped 1 base and J dropped 5; count of bases not matched to a gene: 0. Per germline, CDR1 SGHNT and CDR2 YYREEE (reference sequence). CDR3 size: 14 residues. This CDR3 reads CASSLTSGTGELFF. CDR3 DNA: TGTGCCAGCAGCTTGACTAGCGGGACCGGGGAGCTGTTTTTT.

The V gene is TRBV9, the J gene TRBJ1-1, with D unresolved. The CDR3 runs to 13 residues. Deletions cut 6 bases from V and 0 bases from J, with 9 bases between. In germline, CDR1 is SGDLS, CDR2 YYNGEE. For the CDR3, the DNA is TGTGCCAGCACCCCCGCAGTGAACACTGAAGCTTTCTTT. It yields the protein CASTPAVNTEAFF.